A single sample is the source of the 4 T cell receptor beta chains below, sequenced in a study of post-analysis software for immune sequencing data. Built from TCR beta cDNA, the libraries had unique molecular identifiers in them. In TCRdb, the PCR reads were re-called with MiXCR into one record per CDR3 protein. The table includes roughly 800,000 distinct CDR3 sequences, roughly half detected once. Study conclusions and caveats: Included in a set of roughly 5 TRBV segments more frequent in patients than controls were TRBV5-6, TRBV5-1 and TRBV20-1.

These receptors have no identified antigens. The sequencing input was blood. These receptors were taken from a girl aged 10 to 17 with multiple sclerosis.

The genes are TRBV20-1 and TRBJ2-3, with TRBD1 as a possible D gene (5 bases). The length of the CDR3 is 15 residues. CDR1 DFQATT and CDR2 SNEGSKA come from the germline V gene (reference sequence). V lost 0 bases to trimming and J lost 4 bases, with 14 bases between them. The CDR3 DNA reads TGCAGTGCTAGAGATGAGGACAACCGGGCAGATACGCAGTATTTT. This encodes CSARDEDNRADTQYF.

The gene calls are TRBV10-3 and TRBJ2-3; 11 bases map to TRBD1. The CDR3 totals 15 residues. Germline V gene sequence: CDR1 ENHRY, CDR2 SYGVKD. Trimming took 10 bases from V and 4 from J; bases not matched to a gene: 10. CDR3 protein: CATSGTGGSADTQYF. The CDR3 bases are TGTGCCACCTCAGGGACAGGGGGATCCGCAGATACGCAGTATTTT.

The chain carries TRBV29-1 and TRBJ2-3; D remains unclear. CDR1 and CDR2 (germline): SQVTM, ANQGSEA. This CDR3 is built from 11 residues. V was clipped by 1 base and J by 3 bases, with 2 bases between them. The CDR3 coding sequence is TGCAGCGTTGAAGTAACAGATACGCAGTATTTT. Translating it yields CSVEVTDTQYF.

The J gene is TRBJ2-1, the V gene TRBV11-2; the D call may be TRBD1 or TRBD2 (5 bases each). The CDR3 has 14 amino acids. Germline CDR1 SGHAT, CDR2 FQNNGV. Trimming shortened V by 5 bases and J by 4 bases, and 12 bases separated the two germline ends. The CDR3 loop is CASSPKWGYNEQFF. The CDR3 region has the DNA TGTGCCAGCAGCCCAAAATGGGGGTACAATGAGCAGTTCTTC.